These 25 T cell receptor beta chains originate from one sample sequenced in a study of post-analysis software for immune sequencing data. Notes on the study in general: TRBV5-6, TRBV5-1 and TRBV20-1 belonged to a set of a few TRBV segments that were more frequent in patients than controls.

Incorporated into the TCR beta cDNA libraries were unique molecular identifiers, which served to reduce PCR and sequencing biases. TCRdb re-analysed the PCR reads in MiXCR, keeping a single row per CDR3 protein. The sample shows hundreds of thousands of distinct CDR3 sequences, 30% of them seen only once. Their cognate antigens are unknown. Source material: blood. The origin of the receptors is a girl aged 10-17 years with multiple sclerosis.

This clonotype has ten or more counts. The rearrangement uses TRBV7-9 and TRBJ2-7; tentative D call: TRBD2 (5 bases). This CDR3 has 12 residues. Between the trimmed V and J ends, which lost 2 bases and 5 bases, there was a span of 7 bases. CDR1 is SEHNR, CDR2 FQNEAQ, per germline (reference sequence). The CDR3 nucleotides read TGTGCCAGCAGCTTAAGCGGCCACGAGCAGTACTTC. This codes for CASSLSGHEQYF. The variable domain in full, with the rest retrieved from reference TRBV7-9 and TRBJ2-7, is DTGVSQNPRHKITKRGQNVTFRCDPISEHNRLYWYRQTLGQGPEFLTYFQNEAQLEKSRLLSDRFSAERPKGSFSTLEIQRTEQGDSAMYLCASSLSGHEQYFGPGTRLTVT.

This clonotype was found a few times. The CDR3 is CASSYSNGYNQPQHF. The CDR3 DNA reads as TGTGCCAGCAGTTACTCGAACGGATACAATCAGCCCCAGCATTTT. J is TRBJ1-5 and V is TRBV6-6, with D unresolved. This CDR3 spans 15 amino acids. Germline CDR1 and CDR2: MNHNY and SVGAGI (reference sequence). The V end lost 0 bases, the J end lost 3 bases, and 9 bases lay between the germline ends.

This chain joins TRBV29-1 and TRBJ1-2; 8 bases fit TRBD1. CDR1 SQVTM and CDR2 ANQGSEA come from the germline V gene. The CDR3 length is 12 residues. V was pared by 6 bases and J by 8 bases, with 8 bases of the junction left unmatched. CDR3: CSVPQGAAGYTF. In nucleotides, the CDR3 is TGCAGCGTACCCCAGGGGGCGGCAGGCTACACCTTC. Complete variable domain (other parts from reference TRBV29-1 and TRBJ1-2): SAVISQKPSRDICQRGTSLTIQCQVDSQVTMMFWYRQQPGQSLTLIATANQGSEATYESGFVIDKFPISRPNLTFSTLTVSNMSPEDSSIYLCSVPQGAAGYTFGSGTRLTVV.

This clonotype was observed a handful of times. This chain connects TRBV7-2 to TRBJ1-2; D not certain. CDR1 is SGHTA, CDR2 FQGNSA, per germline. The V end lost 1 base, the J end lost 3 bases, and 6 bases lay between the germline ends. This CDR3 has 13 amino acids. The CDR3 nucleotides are TGTGCCAGCAGCTTAGGGGAGGACTATGGCTACACCTTC. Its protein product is CASSLGEDYGYTF.

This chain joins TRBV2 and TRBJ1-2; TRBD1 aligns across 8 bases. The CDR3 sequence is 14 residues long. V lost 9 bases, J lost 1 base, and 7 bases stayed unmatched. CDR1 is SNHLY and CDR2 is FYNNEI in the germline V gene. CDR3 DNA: TGTGCCAGGGGGGGACAGGTCGTTAACTATGGCTACACCTTC. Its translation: CARGGQVVNYGYTF.

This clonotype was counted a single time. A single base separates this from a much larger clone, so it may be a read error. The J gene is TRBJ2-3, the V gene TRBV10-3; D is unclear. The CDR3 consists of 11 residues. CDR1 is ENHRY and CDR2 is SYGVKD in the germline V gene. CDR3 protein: CAISDTDTKYF. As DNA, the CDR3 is TGTGCCATCAGTGACACAGATACGAAGTATTTT.

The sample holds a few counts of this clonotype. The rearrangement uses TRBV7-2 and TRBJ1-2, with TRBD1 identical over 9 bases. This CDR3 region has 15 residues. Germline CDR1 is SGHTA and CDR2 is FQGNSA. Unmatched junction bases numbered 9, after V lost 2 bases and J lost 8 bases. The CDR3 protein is CASSLTTTGGGGYTF. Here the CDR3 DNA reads TGTGCCAGCAGCTTAACTACTACAGGGGGCGGAGGCTACACCTTC.

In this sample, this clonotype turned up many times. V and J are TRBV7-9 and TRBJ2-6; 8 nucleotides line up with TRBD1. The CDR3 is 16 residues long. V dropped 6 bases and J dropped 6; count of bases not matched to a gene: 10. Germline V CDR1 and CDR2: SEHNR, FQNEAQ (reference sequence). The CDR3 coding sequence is TGTGCCAGCAGACCACCGCAGGGGGCTAAGGCCAACGTCCTGACTTTC. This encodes CASRPPQGAKANVLTF.

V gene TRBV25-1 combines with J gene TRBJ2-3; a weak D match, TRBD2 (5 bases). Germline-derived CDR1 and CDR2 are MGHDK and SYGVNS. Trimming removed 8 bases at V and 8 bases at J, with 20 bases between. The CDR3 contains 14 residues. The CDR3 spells CASPVASGWGTQYF. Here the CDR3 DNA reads TGTGCCAGCCCGGTGGCCTCGGGGTGGGGTACGCAGTATTTT.

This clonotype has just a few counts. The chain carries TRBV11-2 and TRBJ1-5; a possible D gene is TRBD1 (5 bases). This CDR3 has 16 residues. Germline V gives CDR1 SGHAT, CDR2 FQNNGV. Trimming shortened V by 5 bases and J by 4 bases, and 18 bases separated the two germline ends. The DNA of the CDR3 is TGTGCCAGCAGCCCGGGGGAACACGGAGGAAATCAGCCCCAGCATTTT. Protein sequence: CASSPGEHGGNQPQHF. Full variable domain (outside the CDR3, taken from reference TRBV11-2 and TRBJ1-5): EAGVAQSPRYKIIEKRQSVAFWCNPISGHATLYWYQQILGQGPKLLIQFQNNGVVDDSQLPKDRFSAERLKGVDSTLKIQPAKLEDSAVYLCASSPGEHGGNQPQHFGDGTRLSIL.

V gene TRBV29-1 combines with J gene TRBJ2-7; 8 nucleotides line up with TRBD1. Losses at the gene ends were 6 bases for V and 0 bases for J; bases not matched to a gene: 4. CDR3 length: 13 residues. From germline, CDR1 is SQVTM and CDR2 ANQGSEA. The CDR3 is CSVRTGTSYEQYF. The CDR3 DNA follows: TGCAGCGTCAGGACAGGGACCTCCTACGAGCAGTACTTC.

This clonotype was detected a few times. The CDR3 nucleotides read TGTGCCAGCAGGCCGACAGGGATGGAAGATACGCAGTATTTT. Its protein product is CASRPTGMEDTQYF. This chain uses TRBV7-9 with TRBJ2-3, with 7 positions matching TRBD1. V lost 6 bases and J lost 5; bases outside the gene matches: 8. The CDR3 has 14 amino acids. Germline CDR1 SEHNR, CDR2 FQNEAQ (reference sequence). The full variable domain, rest sourced from reference TRBV7-9 and TRBJ2-3, is DTGVSQNPRHKITKRGQNVTFRCDPISEHNRLYWYRQTLGQGPEFLTYFQNEAQLEKSRLLSDRFSAERPKGSFSTLEIQRTEQGDSAMYLCASRPTGMEDTQYFGPGTRLTVL.

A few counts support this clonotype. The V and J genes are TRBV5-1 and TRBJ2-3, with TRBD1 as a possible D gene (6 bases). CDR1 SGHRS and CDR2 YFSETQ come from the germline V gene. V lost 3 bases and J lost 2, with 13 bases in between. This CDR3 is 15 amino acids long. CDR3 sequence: CASSWVDRDTDTQYF. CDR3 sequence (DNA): TGCGCCAGCAGCTGGGTGGACAGAGACACAGATACGCAGTATTTT.

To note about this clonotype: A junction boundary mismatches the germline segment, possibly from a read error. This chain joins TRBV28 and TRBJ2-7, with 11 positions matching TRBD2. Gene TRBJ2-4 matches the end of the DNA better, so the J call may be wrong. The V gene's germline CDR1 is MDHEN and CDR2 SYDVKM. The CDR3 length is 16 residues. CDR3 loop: CTSSLFEGLAVGIQYF. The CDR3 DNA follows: TGTACCAGCAGTTTATTCGAGGGACTAGCGGTCGGCATTCAGTACTTC.

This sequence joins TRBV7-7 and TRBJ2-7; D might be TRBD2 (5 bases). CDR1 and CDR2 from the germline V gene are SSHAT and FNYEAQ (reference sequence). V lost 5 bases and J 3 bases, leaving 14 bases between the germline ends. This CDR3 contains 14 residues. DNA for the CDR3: TGTGCCAGCAGCCTCCGGGCGAGCGGCTACGAGCAGTACTTC. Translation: CASSLRASGYEQYF.

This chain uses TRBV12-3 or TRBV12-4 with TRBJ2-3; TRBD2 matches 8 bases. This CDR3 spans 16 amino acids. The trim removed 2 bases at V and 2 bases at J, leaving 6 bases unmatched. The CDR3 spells CASSLLGLAITDTQYF. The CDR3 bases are TGTGCCAGCAGTTTACTAGGACTAGCCATCACAGATACGCAGTATTTT.

The CDR3 DNA sequence: TGCAGCGTTGAAAGCAGACTGATAGAGTACCAAGAGACCCAGTACTTC. Protein: CSVESRLIEYQETQYF. V is TRBV29-1 and J is TRBJ2-5; D remains ambiguous. The CDR3 consists of 16 residues. Germline CDR1 is SQVTM and CDR2 is ANQGSEA. V was clipped by 2 bases and J by 0 bases, with 16 bases between them.

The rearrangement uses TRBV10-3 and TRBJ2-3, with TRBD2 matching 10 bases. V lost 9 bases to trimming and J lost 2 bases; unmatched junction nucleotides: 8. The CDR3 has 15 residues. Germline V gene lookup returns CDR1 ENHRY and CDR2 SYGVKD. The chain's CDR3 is CAIALAGANTDTQYF. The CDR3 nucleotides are TGTGCCATTGCCCTAGCGGGAGCGAACACAGATACGCAGTATTTT.

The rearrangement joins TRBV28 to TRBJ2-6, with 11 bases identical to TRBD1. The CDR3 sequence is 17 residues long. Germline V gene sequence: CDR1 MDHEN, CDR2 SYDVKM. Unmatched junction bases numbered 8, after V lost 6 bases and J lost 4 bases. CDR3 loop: CASRPGQGAVGANVLTF. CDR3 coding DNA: TGTGCCAGCAGACCCGGACAGGGGGCTGTGGGGGCCAACGTCCTGACTTTC.

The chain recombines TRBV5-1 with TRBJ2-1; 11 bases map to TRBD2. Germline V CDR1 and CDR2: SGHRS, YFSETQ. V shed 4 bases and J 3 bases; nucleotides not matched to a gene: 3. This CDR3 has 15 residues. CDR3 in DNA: TGCGCCAGCAGCGTAGGACTAGCGGGCTACAATGAGCAGTTCTTC. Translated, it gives CASSVGLAGYNEQFF.

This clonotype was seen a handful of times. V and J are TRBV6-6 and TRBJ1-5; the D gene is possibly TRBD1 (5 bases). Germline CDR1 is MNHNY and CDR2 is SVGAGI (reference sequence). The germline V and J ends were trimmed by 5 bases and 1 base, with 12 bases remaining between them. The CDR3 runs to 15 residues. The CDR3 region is CASSIRRDSNQPQHF. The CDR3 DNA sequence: TGTGCCAGCAGTATCAGACGGGACAGCAATCAGCCCCAGCATTTT.

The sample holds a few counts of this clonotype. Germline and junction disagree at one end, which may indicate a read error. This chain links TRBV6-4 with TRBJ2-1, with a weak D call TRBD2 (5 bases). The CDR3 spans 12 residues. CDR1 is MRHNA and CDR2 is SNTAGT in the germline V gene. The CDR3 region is CASSDRENGQFF. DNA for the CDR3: TGTGCCAGCAGTGACCGGGAAAATGGGCAGTTCTTC.

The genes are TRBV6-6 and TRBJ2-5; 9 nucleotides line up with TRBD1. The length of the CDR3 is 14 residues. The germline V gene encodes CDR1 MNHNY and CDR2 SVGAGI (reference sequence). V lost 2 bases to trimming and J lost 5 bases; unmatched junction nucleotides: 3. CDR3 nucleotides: TGTGCCAGCAGTTACGGGACAGGGCACGAGACCCAGTACTTC. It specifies CASSYGTGHETQYF.

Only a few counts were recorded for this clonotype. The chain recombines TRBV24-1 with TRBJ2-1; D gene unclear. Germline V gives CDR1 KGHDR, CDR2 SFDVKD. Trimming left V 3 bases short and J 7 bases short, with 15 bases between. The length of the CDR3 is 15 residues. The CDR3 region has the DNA TGTGCCACCAGTGATGCGATTAGAGTGGGGAATGAGCAGTTCTTC. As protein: CATSDAIRVGNEQFF.

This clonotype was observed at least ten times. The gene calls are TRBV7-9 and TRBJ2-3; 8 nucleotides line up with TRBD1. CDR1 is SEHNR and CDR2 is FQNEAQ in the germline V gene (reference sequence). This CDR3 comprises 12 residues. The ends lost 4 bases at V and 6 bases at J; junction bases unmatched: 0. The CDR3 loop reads CASSWTGDTQYF. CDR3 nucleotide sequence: TGTGCCAGCAGCTGGACAGGGGATACGCAGTATTTT.